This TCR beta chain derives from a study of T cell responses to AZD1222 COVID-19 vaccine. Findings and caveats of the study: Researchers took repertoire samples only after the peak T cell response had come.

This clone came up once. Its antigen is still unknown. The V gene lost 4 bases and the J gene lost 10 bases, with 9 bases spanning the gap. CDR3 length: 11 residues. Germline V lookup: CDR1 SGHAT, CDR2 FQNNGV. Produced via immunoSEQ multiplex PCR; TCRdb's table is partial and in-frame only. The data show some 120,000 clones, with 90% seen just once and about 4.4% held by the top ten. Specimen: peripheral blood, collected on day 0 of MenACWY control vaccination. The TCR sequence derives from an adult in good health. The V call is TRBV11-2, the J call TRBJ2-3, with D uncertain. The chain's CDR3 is CASSSTPSQYF. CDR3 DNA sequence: TGTGCCAGCAGCTCGACTCCGTCGCAGTATTTT. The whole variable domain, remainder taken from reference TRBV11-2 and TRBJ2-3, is EAGVAQSPRYKIIEKRQSVAFWCNPISGHATLYWYQQILGQGPKLLIQFQNNGVVDDSQLPKDRFSAERLKGVDSTLKIQPAKLEDSAVYLCASSSTPSQYFGPGTRLTVL.